This T cell receptor beta chain was found in a study of cytomegalovirus exposure and HLA in healthy donors. The PCR used 60 Vbeta and 13 Jbeta primers. Repertoires were generated with immunoSEQ multiplex PCR, while TCRdb's copy carries only in-frame clones and drops some. The sample contains some 130,000 clones, less than 80% of which appear only once. The CDR3 contains 14 residues. Trimming removed 8 bases at V and 0 bases at J, with 12 bases between. CDR1 is MGHDK, CDR2 SYGVNS, per germline. The material sequenced was PBMCs. This TCR came from a man in his fifties or sixties in good health and CMV-seropositive. The V gene is TRBV25-1, the J gene TRBJ2-3; D is ambiguous. CDR3: CASSEDTSTDTQYF. The CDR3 region has the DNA TGTGCCAGCTCCGAGGATACTAGCACAGATACGCAGTATTTT.